This entry lists 26 T cell receptor beta chains sequenced from one sample in a study of blood T cell repertoires in COVID-19. Method: immunoSEQ multiplex PCR; TCRdb's copy keeps in-frame clones and lacks some. This sample has 81,000 or so clones, with around nine tenths found just once. Sequences were obtained from peripheral blood. Receptor source: a man in his 70s with active or convalescent COVID-19.

The rearrangement links TRBV10-3 to TRBJ1-1; TRBD1 is a possible D gene (6 bases). Trimming pared 3 bases from V and 3 bases from J, leaving 8 bases between. Per the germline V gene, CDR1 is ENHRY and CDR2 is SYGVKD. CDR3 length: 13 amino acids. CDR3 sequence (DNA): TGTGCCATCAGTGACAGGGGATACACTGAAGCTTTCTTT. It yields the protein CAISDRGYTEAFF.

This rearrangement joins TRBV5-1 to TRBJ1-4, with 9 positions matching TRBD1. After removal of 4 bases from V and 17 bases from J, the junction contained 21 bases not matched to a gene. The CDR3 contains 16 residues. From germline, CDR1 is SGHRS and CDR2 YFSETQ. As DNA, the CDR3 is TGCGCCAGCAGCCCGGAAGGGACAGGGAAAAGGTGGCCGCTATTTTTT. As protein: CASSPEGTGKRWPLFF.

The chain recombines TRBV5-1 with TRBJ2-7; 9 bases map to TRBD1. This CDR3 region has 14 residues. The germline gives CDR1 SGHRS, CDR2 YFSETQ. With V trimmed by 6 bases and J by 5 bases, 9 bases remained unmatched. In nucleotides, the CDR3 is TGCGCCAGCACACCCGGGACAGGGAGCAACGAGCAGTACTTC. Protein product: CASTPGTGSNEQYF.

The chain links TRBV28 to TRBJ1-2, with D perhaps TRBD1 (6 bases). Germline values: CDR1 MDHEN, CDR2 SYDVKM. Trimming left V 4 bases short and J 7 bases short, with 19 bases between. The CDR3 length is 15 residues. The CDR3 sequence is CASSSTGGPLLGYTF. DNA for the CDR3: TGTGCCAGCAGTTCGACGGGGGGGCCCCTCCTTGGCTACACCTTC.

The chain carries TRBV19 and TRBJ1-1; 7 bases fit TRBD1. Germline CDR1 is LNHDA and CDR2 is SQIVND (reference sequence). This CDR3 spans 12 amino acids. V lost 5 bases, J lost 3 bases, and 0 bases stayed unmatched. Here the CDR3 reads CASSDRDTEAFF. Written as DNA, the CDR3 is TGTGCCAGTAGTGACAGGGACACTGAAGCTTTCTTT. The variable domain in full, completed from reference TRBV19 and TRBJ1-1, reads DGGITQSPKYLFRKEGQNVTLSCEQNLNHDAMYWYRQDPGQGLRLIYYSQIVNDFQKGDIAEGYSVSREKKESFPLTVTSAQKNPTAFYLCASSDRDTEAFFGQGTRLTVV.

The chain is built from TRBV10-2 and TRBJ1-6; 10 bases agree with TRBD1. Trimming took 6 bases from V and 9 from J; bases not matched to a gene: 5. This CDR3 spans 14 amino acids. CDR1 WSHSY and CDR2 SAAADI come from the germline V gene. The CDR3 nucleotides read TGCGCCAGCAGGAGAGGACAGGGGGGTTCACCCCTCCACTTT. Residues: CASRRGQGGSPLHF.

The chain has TRBV5-1 and TRBJ1-4; 7 bases agree with TRBD1. Germline V gives CDR1 SGHRS, CDR2 YFSETQ. Trimming took 4 bases from V and 6 from J; bases not matched to a gene: 6. The CDR3 is 14 residues long. The CDR3: CASSPTGEYEKLFF. The CDR3 DNA reads TGCGCCAGCAGCCCCACAGGGGAATATGAAAAACTGTTTTTT.

This clone was observed a single time. The chain is built from TRBV18 and TRBJ2-3; D perhaps matches TRBD2 (6 bases). CDR1 and CDR2 (germline): KGHSH, LQKENI. V lost 1 base and J 0 bases, leaving 17 bases between the germline ends. The CDR3 contains 18 residues. CDR3 nucleotides: TGTGCCAGCTCACCACGGCTTCCGGAGGGCACAAGCACAGATACGCAGTATTTT. Translated, it gives CASSPRLPEGTSTDTQYF.

The chain joins TRBV10-1 to TRBJ2-1; possible D gene TRBD2, 7 bases. The V gene lost 6 bases and the J gene lost 0 bases, with 21 bases spanning the gap. Germline-derived CDR1 and CDR2 are WNHNN and SYGVQD (reference sequence). The CDR3 is 18 amino acids. In DNA form, the CDR3 reads TGCGCCAGCAGGGATAAAGGGGAGGGGGGCTCCTCCTACAATGAGCAGTTCTTC. Its protein is CASRDKGEGGSSYNEQFF.

The chain has TRBV11-2 and TRBJ1-2; D ambiguous. This CDR3 is built from 15 residues. V was pared by 1 base and J by 0 bases, with 9 bases between. The germline CDR1 and CDR2 sequences are SGHAT and FQNNGV. The CDR3 region is CASSLGSKTNYGYTF. As DNA, the CDR3 is TGTGCCAGCAGCTTAGGGAGCAAAACTAACTATGGCTACACCTTC.

V gene TRBV5-1 combines with J gene TRBJ2-7; 10 nucleotides line up with TRBD1. The CDR3 has 13 amino acids. With V trimmed by 4 bases and J by 10 bases, 8 bases remained unmatched. Germline V gene data show CDR1 as SGHRS and CDR2 as YFSETQ. The DNA for the CDR3 is TGCGCCAGCAGCCGTTTGGGACAGGGGTACCAGTACTTC. Translated: CASSRLGQGYQYF.

The J gene is TRBJ1-2, the V gene TRBV7-8; 8 bases are a match to TRBD1. The length of the CDR3 is 17 residues. The germline V gene encodes CDR1 SGHVS and CDR2 FQNEAQ. Trimming cost V 4 bases and J 8 bases; bases outside gene matches: 18. CDR3 region: CASSSLPQTGDLVGYTF. CDR3 nucleotide sequence: TGTGCCAGCAGCTCTCTCCCACAGACAGGGGATTTAGTCGGCTACACCTTC.

This clone appeared a single time. The V and J genes are TRBV4-2 and TRBJ1-1; tentatively, D is TRBD1 (6 bases). V was shortened by 1 base and J by 4 bases, with 16 bases between the two germline ends. Germline V gives CDR1 LGHNA, CDR2 YNFKEQ. The CDR3 runs to 16 residues. In nucleotides, the CDR3 is TGTGCCAGCAGCCAAGGAACAGGGCCGCGTGGCACTGAAGCTTTCTTT. Amino acid sequence: CASSQGTGPRGTEAFF.

The rearrangement joins TRBV29-1 to TRBJ1-2, with D perhaps matching TRBD1 (6 bases). Germline assignment: CDR1 SQVTM and CDR2 ANQGSEA. Trimming took 6 bases from V and 4 from J, leaving 15 bases between them. The CDR3 spans 13 residues. In DNA, the CDR3 is TGCAGCGTCCCGATTGGACAGAGCTATGGCTACACCTTC. This encodes CSVPIGQSYGYTF.

The chain is built from TRBV12-3 or TRBV12-4 and TRBJ1-1; tentatively, D is TRBD1 (5 bases). CDR3 length equals 13 residues. Trimming pared 4 bases from V and 2 bases from J, leaving 8 bases between. The DNA of the CDR3 is TGTGCCAGCAGTTGGGGCAGAAACACTGAAGCTTTCTTT. It translates to CASSWGRNTEAFF.

V is TRBV6-5 and J is TRBJ2-1; D not resolved. Germline lookup yields CDR1 MNHEY and CDR2 SVGAGI. Trimming cost V 2 bases and J 10 bases, with 18 bases left between them. The CDR3 sequence is 15 residues long. CDR3 protein: CASSYPVTSGVEQFF. CDR3 in DNA: TGTGCCAGCAGTTACCCCGTCACGTCGGGTGTCGAGCAGTTCTTC.

V is TRBV30 and J is TRBJ2-7; 7 positions match TRBD1. This CDR3 region has 12 residues. CDR1 and CDR2 from the germline V gene are GTSNPN and SVGIG (reference sequence). J gave up 2 bases and V 5 bases, and 3 bases lay outside the gene matches. The CDR3 loop reads CAWGQDAYEQYF. In DNA form, the CDR3 reads TGTGCCTGGGGACAGGATGCCTACGAGCAGTACTTC.

V and J are TRBV2 and TRBJ1-2; 7 bases fit TRBD1. J gave up 4 bases and V 4 bases, and 3 bases lay outside the gene matches. The CDR3 is made up of 13 amino acids. Germline CDR1 and CDR2: SNHLY and FYNNEI. Here the CDR3 reads CASSVNRGYGYTF. The CDR3 DNA reads as TGTGCCAGCAGTGTAAACAGGGGCTATGGCTACACCTTC.

The V gene is TRBV4-2, the J gene TRBJ2-3, with 8 positions matching TRBD1. The J segment lost 2 bases and the V segment lost 4 bases, leaving 8 bases of the junction unmatched. Per germline, CDR1 LGHNA and CDR2 YNFKEQ. The CDR3 loop spans 16 amino acids. The CDR3 DNA reads TGTGCCAGCAGCCTGGTAGGGACAGGAGCCACAGATACGCAGTATTTT. Amino acid sequence: CASSLVGTGATDTQYF.

V usage is TRBV6-2 or TRBV6-3 and J usage is TRBJ2-1; 9 nucleotides match TRBD1. The V and J ends lost 6 bases and 1 base, in that order; junction bases with no gene match: 7. Germline lookup yields CDR1 MNHEY and CDR2 SVGEGT. CDR3 length equals 16 residues. The DNA of the CDR3 is TGTGCCAGCAGCCGCTACAGGGGGCAGTCCTACAATGAGCAGTTCTTC. Residues: CASSRYRGQSYNEQFF.

J is TRBJ1-4 and V is TRBV5-4; weak D call: TRBD1 (6 bases). CDR1 is SGHNT and CDR2 is YYREEE in the germline V gene (reference sequence). V lost 0 bases, J lost 5 bases, and 8 bases lay in between. The CDR3 extends over 14 amino acids. The CDR3 coding sequence is TGTGCCAGCAGCTTGGGCCAGGGGAATGAAAAACTGTTTTTT. It translates to CASSLGQGNEKLFF. The variable domain in full, completed from reference TRBV5-4 and TRBJ1-4, reads ETGVTQSPTHLIKTRGQQVTLRCSSQSGHNTVSWYQQALGQGPQFIFQYYREEENGRGNFPPRFSGLQFPNYSSELNVNALELDDSALYLCASSLGQGNEKLFFGSGTQLSVL.

The sample holds one count of this clone. CDR3 residues: CASRRQGGADTQYF. Written as DNA, the CDR3 is TGTGCCAGCCGACGGCAGGGTGGCGCAGATACGCAGTATTTT. The V and J genes are TRBV27 and TRBJ2-3; D is perhaps TRBD1 (5 bases). The ends were cut back, 8 bases at V and 4 bases at J, with 16 bases in the middle. This CDR3 has 14 amino acids. Germline lookup yields CDR1 MNHEY and CDR2 SMNVEV (reference sequence).

This CDR3 reads CASSLYQGYEQYF. CDR3 sequence (DNA): TGTGCCAGCAGCTTATACCAGGGCTACGAGCAGTACTTC. The rearrangement joins TRBV7-2 to TRBJ2-7, with D perhaps TRBD1 (5 bases). The V gene's germline CDR1 is SGHTA and CDR2 FQGNSA. This CDR3 contains 13 residues. The V end lost 2 bases, the J end lost 3 bases, and 8 bases lay between the germline ends.

This clone appeared a few times. The chain carries TRBV5-1 and TRBJ1-4; TRBD1 matches 8 bases. Per germline, CDR1 SGHRS and CDR2 YFSETQ. The CDR3 covers 15 residues. V shed 4 bases and J 3 bases; nucleotides not matched to a gene: 5. The CDR3 nucleotides read TGCGCCAGCAGCGTGACAGGGGCGGCTAATGAAAAACTGTTTTTT. Its translation is CASSVTGAANEKLFF.

The sample holds one count of this clone. At one boundary the junction diverges from the germline segment, which might be a read error. The chain recombines TRBV11-2 with TRBJ2-7, with 10 bases aligning to TRBD2. Germline lookup yields CDR1 SGHAT and CDR2 FQNNGV. There are 12 residues in the CDR3. In nucleotides, the CDR3 is TGTGCCAGCAGCTTTCGCCTAGCGGGGGTTCTCTTC. Its translation: CASSFRLAGVLF. The entire variable domain, with the rest obtained from reference TRBV11-2 and TRBJ2-7, is as follows: EAGVAQSPRYKIIEKRQSVAFWCNPISGHATLYWYQQILGQGPKLLIQFQNNGVVDDSQLPKDRFSAERLKGVDSTLKIQPAKLEDSAVYLCASSFRLAGVLFGPGTRLTVT.

The chain is built from TRBV10-3 and TRBJ1-2; TRBD1 is a possible D gene (6 bases). Deletions cut 6 bases from V and 7 bases from J, with 6 bases between. Germline CDR1 and CDR2: ENHRY and SYGVKD. The CDR3 is 10 residues long. The CDR3 loop reads CAIRQGGYTF. CDR3 sequence (DNA): TGTGCCATCAGACAGGGTGGCTACACCTTC.